This is a list of T cell receptor beta chains from one sample in a study of shared T cell receptors in the human thymus. Sequencing was performed with immunoSEQ multiplex PCR; in TCRdb, only in-frame clones are kept and a portion is missing. This sample carries 500,000 to 750,000 clones, approximately 88% of them seen once, and the ten largest clones take 0.008% to 0.011%. This sample was also put to use in a study of human thymus T cells.

Sequenced sample: thymocytes. The origin of the receptors is a boy in the first two years of life with a congenital heart defect. The CDR3 runs from the conserved cysteine through the conserved F or W. Fields, in order: D gene, V gene, J gene, clone size, CDR3 length, CDR3 protein, CDR3 DNA. A D gene is named only where the DNA matches it firmly. Clone size appears in some rows only: once, few, many, or a class for an expanded clone.

TRBD2	TRBV28	TRBJ2-7	NA	21	CASSWGPEGVRLAGGTYEQYF	TGTGCCAGCAGTTGGGGGCCCGAGGGGGTTCGGCTAGCGGGGGGAACCTACGAGCAGTACTTC
NA	TRBV4-1	TRBJ2-1	NA	16	CASSQETEGFYNEQFF	TGCGCCAGCAGCCAAGAAACAGAAGGCTTCTACAATGAGCAGTTCTTC
NA	TRBV4-3	TRBJ2-3	NA	16	CASSRGRGLKTDTQYF	TGCGCCAGCAGCCGGGGGCGGGGGTTGAAGACAGATACGCAGTATTTT
NA	TRBV5-1	TRBJ2-2	NA	15	CASSYSGANTGELFF	TGCGCCAGCAGCTATTCAGGGGCGAACACCGGGGAGCTGTTTTTT
NA	TRBV15	TRBJ1-1	NA	15	CATSRAEEMNTEAFF	TGTGCCACCAGCAGAGCCGAGGAAATGAACACTGAAGCTTTCTTT
TRBD1	TRBV6-4	TRBJ1-1	NA	14	CASSDTQQDRGPFF	TGTGCCAGCAGTGACACCCAACAGGACAGGGGACCTTTCTTT
TRBD1	TRBV14	TRBJ1-2	NA	14	CASSRGTGGPPRTF	TGTGCCAGCAGCCGCGGGACAGGAGGACCCCCGCGCACCTTC
TRBD1	TRBV4-1	TRBJ1-4	NA	16	CASSQRTGGNNEKLFF	TGCGCCAGCAGCCAACGGACAGGGGGTAATAATGAAAAACTGTTTTTT
NA	TRBV4-3	TRBJ2-7	once	14	CASSQDRGPYEQYF	TGCGCCAGCAGCCAAGACAGGGGACCTTACGAGCAGTACTTC
NA	TRBV29-1	TRBJ2-5	few	14	CSVPRGAPQETQYF	TGCAGCGTCCCCAGGGGGGCCCCACAAGAGACCCAGTACTTC
TRBD2	TRBV6-7	TRBJ2-7	NA	16	CASSPKREGPWNEQYF	TGTGCCAGCAGTCCCAAGCGGGAGGGCCCTTGGAACGAGCAGTACTTC
NA	TRBV29-1	TRBJ2-3	NA	11	CSVDEQVTQYF	TGCAGCGTTGATGAACAGGTTACGCAGTATTTT
NA	TRBV5-1	TRBJ2-7	NA	15	CASSLLSDRRDEQYF	TGCGCCAGCAGCCTGTTAAGCGACAGGAGAGACGAGCAGTACTTC
NA	TRBV29-1	TRBJ2-3	NA	15	CSVDGGFNGTDTQYF	TGCAGCGTTGATGGGGGGTTTAACGGCACAGATACGCAGTATTTT
TRBD2	TRBV5-4	TRBJ2-1	NA	17	CAVGVGGKISAHNEQFF	TGTGCCGTTGGGGTGGGGGGGAAGATTAGCGCACACAATGAGCAGTTCTTC
NA	TRBV27	TRBJ2-7	NA	14	CASKSTGPTYEQYF	TGTGCCAGCAAGAGCACAGGACCCACCTACGAGCAGTACTTC
NA	TRBV28	TRBJ1-4	NA	16	CASNSWVRRANEKLFF	TGTGCCAGCAACTCATGGGTCCGCCGGGCTAATGAAAAACTGTTTTTT
TRBD2	TRBV4-2	TRBJ2-7	NA	18	CASSQDWRLAGEGCEQYF	TGTGCCAGCAGCCAAGATTGGAGACTAGCGGGAGAAGGATGCGAGCAGTACTTC
NA	TRBV4-3	TRBJ1-1	NA	16	CASSQDWGGLNTEAFF	TGCGCCAGCAGCCAAGATTGGGGGGGGCTGAACACTGAAGCTTTCTTT
NA	TRBV10-3	TRBJ2-1	few	12	CAVRDFHNEQFF	TGTGCCGTCCGGGACTTCCACAATGAGCAGTTCTTC
TRBD2	TRBV14	TRBJ2-7	NA	17	CASSPNNPGTRGYEQYF	TGTGCCAGCAGCCCTAACAACCCCGGGACTAGGGGCTACGAGCAGTACTTC
TRBD1	TRBV4-3	TRBJ2-1	NA	14	CASRRDREHNEQFF	TGCGCCAGCCGGCGGGACAGGGAACACAATGAGCAGTTCTTC
NA	TRBV27	TRBJ2-7	NA	17	CASSPPPGGRSSYEQYF	TGTGCCAGCAGTCCCCCCCCCGGCGGCAGATCCTCCTACGAGCAGTACTTC
NA	TRBV7-6	TRBJ1-3	NA	19	CASSPMPTTGTKGGNTIYF	TGTGCCAGCAGCCCAATGCCCACGACAGGCACCAAGGGGGGAAACACCATATATTTT
TRBD1	TRBV9	TRBJ1-2	NA	15	CASRMEGAVNYGYTF	TGTGCCAGCAGAATGGAGGGGGCCGTCAACTATGGCTACACCTTC
TRBD2	TRBV28	TRBJ2-2	NA	17	CASIRGPGLAYTGELFF	TGTGCCAGCATTAGGGGACCGGGACTAGCTTACACCGGGGAGCTGTTTTTT
NA	TRBV6-4	TRBJ1-1	once	15	CASRLTGKVNTEAFF	TGTGCCAGCAGGCTAACAGGGAAGGTGAACACTGAAGCTTTCTTT
NA	TRBV7-2	TRBJ2-7	NA	14	CASSLGPFAYEQYF	TGTGCCAGCAGCCTTGGGCCTTTCGCCTACGAGCAGTACTTC
NA	TRBV6-1	TRBJ1-5	NA	20	CASSEFTGRRSLYSNQPQHF	TGTGCCAGCAGTGAATTTACAGGGCGTAGAAGCCTTTATAGCAATCAGCCCCAGCATTTT
NA	TRBV7-8	TRBJ1-2	NA	13	CASSLDTDYGYTF	TGTGCCAGCAGCTTAGACACCGACTATGGCTACACCTTC
NA	TRBV10-3	TRBJ2-3	NA	18	CAISESREAPPMSDTQYF	TGTGCCATCAGTGAGTCGAGGGAGGCCCCCCCTATGTCAGATACGCAGTATTTT
NA	TRBV19	TRBJ1-2	NA	14	CASSITGQTKGYTF	TGTGCCAGTAGTATAACCGGACAGACCAAAGGCTACACCTTC
TRBD1	TRBV29-1	TRBJ2-1	NA	13	CSDGQGAANEQFF	TGCAGCGACGGACAGGGGGCCGCCAATGAGCAGTTCTTC
NA	TRBV7-2	TRBJ2-7	few	15	CASSSSLGGGHEQYF	TGTGCCAGCAGCTCGTCCCTCGGCGGGGGCCACGAGCAGTACTTC
TRBD2	TRBV7-3	TRBJ2-5	NA	16	CASSLKGTSATETQYF	TGTGCCAGCAGCTTAAAGGGGACTAGCGCCACGGAGACCCAGTACTTC
NA	TRBV11-2	TRBJ1-5	NA	14	CASSFDRSNQPQHF	TGTGCCAGCAGCTTCGACAGGAGCAATCAGCCCCAGCATTTT
NA	TRBV25-1	TRBJ1-4	NA	14	CASSEQGGNEKLFF	TGTGCCAGCAGTGAACAGGGCGGTAATGAAAAACTGTTTTTT
TRBD2	TRBV2	TRBJ2-1	NA	17	CASSEWVAGGPPNEQFF	TGTGCCAGCAGTGAATGGGTTGCGGGAGGCCCCCCCAATGAGCAGTTCTTC
NA	TRBV7-9	TRBJ2-5	NA	16	CASSSPVDGLQETQYF	TGTGCCAGCAGCTCTCCCGTGGACGGACTCCAAGAGACCCAGTACTTC
TRBD1	TRBV11-2	TRBJ1-1	NA	15	CASSSRQGRFTEAFF	TGTGCCAGCAGCTCCCGACAGGGACGTTTCACTGAAGCTTTCTTT
TRBD1	TRBV10-3	TRBJ2-7	once	14	CAISERDRAYEQYF	TGTGCCATCAGTGAGAGGGACAGGGCCTACGAGCAGTACTTC
TRBD2	TRBV7-8	TRBJ2-2	NA	18	CASSSRVIAGRASGELFF	TGTGCCAGCAGCTCCCGGGTTATTGCGGGGAGGGCCTCCGGGGAGCTGTTTTTT
NA	TRBV6-5	TRBJ1-1	NA	15	CASSPLWGVPTEAFF	TGTGCCAGCAGTCCCCTTTGGGGGGTGCCCACTGAAGCTTTCTTT
NA	TRBV11-2	TRBJ2-7	NA	15	CASSLLDLTGYEQYF	TGTGCCAGCAGCTTGCTCGACTTAACCGGCTACGAGCAGTACTTC
NA	TRBV9	TRBJ2-2	NA	18	CASSVDVTGAGGSGELFF	TGTGCCAGCAGCGTAGATGTAACGGGTGCAGGGGGGTCCGGGGAGCTGTTTTTT
TRBD2	TRBV4-1	TRBJ2-1	NA	16	CASSGGRGRAYNEQFF	TGCGCCAGCAGCGGGGGTCGCGGGAGGGCCTACAATGAGCAGTTCTTC
NA	TRBV30	TRBJ2-7	once	12	CAWSVTGREQYF	TGTGCCTGGAGTGTGACAGGGAGGGAGCAGTACTTC
NA	TRBV2	TRBJ1-2	NA	12	CASRGQDYGYTF	TGTGCCAGCAGGGGCCAGGACTATGGCTACACCTTC